The 3 T cell receptor beta chains below were found in one sample sequenced in a study of immune evolution from preneoplasia to lung adenocarcinoma. The repertoire was sequenced with immunoSEQ multiplex PCR; TCRdb's copy has only in-frame clones and lacks some. The repertoire includes over 9,500 clones, 88% of them detected once, and less than 3.5% sits in the top ten. Material: FFPE invasive lung adenocarcinoma tissue. The origin of the receptors is a person aged 70 to 79 with invasive lung adenocarcinoma. Some clones in this sample may be carry-over from other donors' samples.

CDR3 nucleotide sequence: TGTGCCAGCCACTTATTAGATACGCAGTATTTT. It is translated as CASHLLDTQYF. The gene calls are TRBV5-8 and TRBJ2-3; D is unresolved. The CDR3 contains 11 residues. Trimming cost V 7 bases and J 5 bases, with 8 bases left between them. The V gene's germline CDR1 is SGHTS and CDR2 YDEGEE.

The V gene is TRBV27, the J gene TRBJ2-2, with D maybe TRBD2 (6 bases). The germline V and J ends were trimmed by 2 bases and 6 bases, with 13 bases remaining between them. Germline values: CDR1 MNHEY, CDR2 SMNVEV (reference sequence). CDR3 length equals 15 residues. In DNA form, the CDR3 reads TGTGCCAGCAGTTTAAGGGCGGGACTTTCCGGGGAGCTGTTTTTT. It yields the protein CASSLRAGLSGELFF.

This rearrangement joins TRBV12-5 to TRBJ2-5; a possible D gene is TRBD1 (6 bases). CDR1 is LGHNT, CDR2 FRNRAP, per germline. This CDR3 comprises 12 residues. The V and J ends lost 6 bases and 3 bases respectively, with 8 bases between them. The DNA of the CDR3 is TGTGCTAGTGGCCCAGGGGAAGAGACCCAGTACTTC. As protein: CASGPGEETQYF.